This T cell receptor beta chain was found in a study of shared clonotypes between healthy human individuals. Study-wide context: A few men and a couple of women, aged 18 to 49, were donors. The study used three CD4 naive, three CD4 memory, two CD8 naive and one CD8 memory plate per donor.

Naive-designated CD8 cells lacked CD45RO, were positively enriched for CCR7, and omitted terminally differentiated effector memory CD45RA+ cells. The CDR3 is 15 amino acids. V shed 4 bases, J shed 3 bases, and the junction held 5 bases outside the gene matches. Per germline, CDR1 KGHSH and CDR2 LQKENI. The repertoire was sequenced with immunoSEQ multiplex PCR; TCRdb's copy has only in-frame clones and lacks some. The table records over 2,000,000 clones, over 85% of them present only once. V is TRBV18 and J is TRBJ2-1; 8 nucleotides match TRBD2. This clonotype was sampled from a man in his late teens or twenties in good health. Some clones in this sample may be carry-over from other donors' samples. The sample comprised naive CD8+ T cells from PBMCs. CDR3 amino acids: CASSLGTSYYNEQFF. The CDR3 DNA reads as TGTGCCAGCTCACTAGGGACTAGTTACTACAATGAGCAGTTCTTC.